This entry concerns a single T cell receptor (beta chain). CDR3 length: 16 residues. Germline CDR1 is MGHRA and CDR2 is YSYEKL. The ends lost 0 bases at V and 0 bases at J; junction bases unmatched: 2. Following RNA extraction, reverse transcription yielded cDNA that acted as the sequencing template. Data came from immunoSEQ multiplex PCR; TCRdb stores just in-frame clones and leaves some out. The top ten hold over 2.5% of the sample, which has roughly 230,000 clones, 43% seen once. The data belong to a study of CD8+ T cells in alopecia areata. The treatment here: oral pan-JAK inhibitor, 5-10 mg twice daily.

The sequencing used CD4+ T cells sorted from blood, collected at approximately week 36, from a patient treated with tofacitinib. V is TRBV4-1 and J is TRBJ2-7, with 10 bases lining up with TRBD1. The clonotype originates from a human donor with alopecia areata. The DNA for the CDR3 is TGCGCCAGCAGCCAAGAGAGGGACAGGGGCTCCTACGAGCAGTACTTC. It yields the protein CASSQERDRGSYEQYF.